A single sample is the source of the 5 T cell receptor beta chains below, sequenced in a study of blood T cell repertoires in COVID-19. Libraries were prepared by immunoSEQ multiplex PCR; TCRdb keeps only in-frame clonotypes and omits some of them. The sample lists over 150,000 clones; around nine tenths were seen once. The sequencing sample was made of peripheral blood. The origin of the receptors is a middle-aged man with active or convalescent COVID-19.

The chain joins TRBV2 to TRBJ1-5, with 8 positions matching TRBD1. CDR1 and CDR2 (germline): SNHLY, FYNNEI. The CDR3 extends over 19 amino acids. Trimming removed 5 bases from V and 5 bases from J; junction bases left unmatched: 20. CDR3 bases: TGTGCCAGCAGTCACAAAAACAGGGGGTACCCACCTTGGGATCAGCCCCAGCATTTT. Encoded protein: CASSHKNRGYPPWDQPQHF.

The V call is TRBV18, the J call TRBJ1-5, with 8 positions matching TRBD1. Losses at the gene ends were 0 bases for V and 5 bases for J; bases not matched to a gene: 6. The germline V gene encodes CDR1 KGHSH and CDR2 LQKENI. This CDR3 is 16 amino acids long. In DNA, the CDR3 is TGTGCCAGCTCACCACCCTCCGGACAGGGATATCAGCCCCAGCATTTT. The encoded protein is CASSPPSGQGYQPQHF.

This clone came up a few times. The chain carries TRBV7-9 and TRBJ2-7; D unclear. Germline CDR1 and CDR2: SEHNR and FQNEAQ (reference sequence). The CDR3 has 15 amino acids. V was pared by 0 bases and J by 0 bases, with 9 bases between. CDR3 region: CASSLAGSRSYEQYF. The CDR3 coding sequence is TGTGCCAGCAGCTTAGCGGGCAGCCGCTCCTACGAGCAGTACTTC.

This clone was observed a handful of times. The chain recombines TRBV5-4 with TRBJ2-7; D gene ambiguous. This CDR3 is 13 amino acids long. Per germline, CDR1 SGHNT and CDR2 YYREEE (reference sequence). V dropped 0 bases and J dropped 7 bases, with 11 bases sitting between them. CDR3 in amino acids: CASSLDSFREQYF. For the CDR3, the DNA is TGTGCCAGCAGCTTGGACAGTTTCCGGGAGCAGTACTTC.

This rearrangement joins TRBV6-1 to TRBJ2-2; TRBD1 matches at 8 bases. The germline gives CDR1 MNHNS, CDR2 SASEGT. The V segment lost 1 base and the J segment 7 bases; nucleotides outside the gene matches: 8. The CDR3 loop spans 16 amino acids. DNA for the CDR3: TGTGCCAGCAGTGAAGTAGGCCAGGGGGCGGTCGGGGAGCTGTTTTTT. It translates to CASSEVGQGAVGELFF.